These 7 T cell receptor beta chains were all obtained from the same sample, sequenced in a study of T cells in women clearing cervical HPV infection. The assay was immunoSEQ multiplex PCR, and TCRdb's table has in-frame clones only and misses some. Its table records 40,000 to 55,000 clones. The specimen sequenced was blood buffy coat. These receptors all come from a woman between 18 and 75 years old with a cervical HPV16 infection that either progressed to CIN3+ or cleared (not recorded which).

As to this clone: The sequence runs out 3 residues before the end of the CDR3; the remainder is reconstructed from the germline J gene. The V and J genes are TRBV20-1 and TRBJ2-2; D unclear. The germline gives CDR1 DFQATT, CDR2 SNEGSKA (reference sequence). The CDR3 consists of 14 residues. The part of the CDR3 DNA that was read is TGCAGTGCCCCGACCTACGTAACTAATGAAAAG. Translation: CSAPTYVTNEK. Given in full, the CDR3 is CSAPTYVTNEKLFF.

Concerning this clone: The read stops 3 residues short of the end of the CDR3; the missing end is completed from the germline J gene. The chain employs TRBV20-1 and TRBJ2-3, with TRBD2 identical over 14 bases. This CDR3 has 16 amino acids. CDR1 is DFQATT, CDR2 SNEGSKA, per germline (reference sequence). J lost 3 bases, V lost 5 bases, and 7 bases had no gene match. CDR3 DNA, as far as it was read: TGCAGTGCTTCCTCGACTAGCGGGGGGGGTACAGATACG. Protein sequence: CSASSTSGGGTDT. The full CDR3 is CSASSTSGGGTDTQYF.

For this clone: The read gets to within 3 residues of the CDR3 end, and the germline J gene fills in the rest. The rearrangement links TRBV13 to TRBJ2-3; 12 bases match TRBD2. Germline V gene data show CDR1 as PRHDT and CDR2 as FYEKMQ (reference sequence). This CDR3 region has 18 residues. The junction had 10 bases not matched to a gene; V was cut back by 5 bases and J by 1 base. The CDR3 sequence: CASSAFRLAGDGTDTQYF. The part of the CDR3 DNA that was read is TGTGCCAGCAGCGCCTTCAGACTAGCGGGGGATGGCACAGATACG.

A word on this clone: The read ends 3 residues before the CDR3 terminus; that terminus is restored from the germline J gene. The V gene is TRBV18, the J gene TRBJ1-3; D gene ambiguous. Per the germline V gene, CDR1 is KGHSH and CDR2 is LQKENI. CDR3 length equals 16 residues. V lost 2 bases to trimming and J lost 0 bases, with 11 bases between them. The CDR3 spells CASSPRSFSSGNTIYF. Partial CDR3 DNA: TGTGCCAGCTCACCAAGGTCGTTCAGCTCTGGAAACACC.

Comment on this clone: One end of the junction does not line up with germline, which may come from a read error. The read ends 3 residues early relative to the CDR3; the germline J gene fills the gap. J is TRBJ2-3 and V is TRBV2; D gene unclear. CDR3 length: 13 residues. Germline V gives CDR1 SNHLY, CDR2 FYNNEI. The DNA read from the CDR3 is TGTGCCAGCAGTGAGGGCGAGGCAGAGACG. This sequence encodes CASSEGEAET. The whole CDR3 is CASSEGEAETQYF.

CDR3 in amino acids: CASLPTDRVNQPQYF. CDR3 bases read: TGTGCCAGCCTTCCCACGGACAGGGTCAATCAGCCG. The chain employs TRBV19 and TRBJ2-3; 8 bases are shared with TRBD1. The read gets to within 3 residues of the CDR3 end, and the germline J gene fills in the rest. Germline V gene sequence: CDR1 LNHDA, CDR2 SQIVND (reference sequence). The CDR3 length is 15 residues.

For this clone: Read coverage stops 3 residues before the CDR3 terminus; the germline J gene supplies the remainder. The chain links TRBV5-6 to TRBJ2-2, with TRBD1 matching over 10 bases. This CDR3 contains 14 residues. Germline assignment: CDR1 SGHDT and CDR2 YYEEEE. The part of the CDR3 DNA that was read is TGTGCCAGCAGCTTAAGACAGGGGGCCGAAAAG. This translates into CASSLRQGAEK. The complete CDR3 sequence is CASSLRQGAEKLFF. Complete variable domain (other parts from reference TRBV5-6 and TRBJ2-2): DAGVTQSPTHLIKTRGQQVTLRCSPKSGHDTVSWYQQALGQGPQFIFQYYEEEERQRGNFPDRFSGHQFPNYSSELNVNALLLGDSALYLCASSLRQGAEKLFFGEGSRLTVL.